These 26 T cell receptor beta chains originate from one sample sequenced in a study of blood T cells in healthy people across ages. A second PCR of 7 to 11 cycles used a sample-barcoded 5' primer and a J-beta primer mix. TCRdb re-called the 5' RACE reads through MiXCR, storing one row per CDR3 protein. The data contain hundreds of thousands of distinct CDR3 sequences, 24% of them singletons. These same data were also listed under a study on T cells of mothers and their children.

The sequenced material came from blood. All receptors derive from a boy aged 5 to 17 in good health.

This clonotype appeared a few times. This rearrangement joins TRBV5-1 to TRBJ1-3, with D hard to call. Germline lookup yields CDR1 SGHRS and CDR2 YFSETQ. The CDR3 loop spans 16 amino acids. V was shortened by 4 bases and J by 0 bases, with 14 bases between the two germline ends. CDR3 DNA: TGCGCCAGCAGCCTTACGGCGGGCCTCTCTGGAAACACCATATATTTT. As protein: CASSLTAGLSGNTIYF.

There are many counts of this clonotype. The rearrangement joins TRBV7-6 to TRBJ2-1; D gene uncertain. Germline CDR1 and CDR2: SGHVS and FNYEAQ. Trimming shortened V by 2 bases and J by 6 bases, and 11 bases separated the two germline ends. This CDR3 region has 14 residues. The DNA of the CDR3 is TGTGCCAGCAGCTTAACGGGTACTCGCAATGAGCAGTTCTTC. Translation gives CASSLTGTRNEQFF.

The rearrangement joins TRBV6-1 to TRBJ2-7, with a tentative D call TRBD1 (5 bases). Germline values: CDR1 MNHNS, CDR2 SASEGT. V dropped 3 bases and J dropped 4 bases, with 16 bases sitting between them. The CDR3 sequence is 15 residues long. The chain's CDR3 is CASSDPTEFPYEQYF. DNA for the CDR3: TGTGCCAGCAGTGATCCGACAGAATTCCCTTACGAGCAGTACTTC.

In this sample, this clonotype turned up a few times. The J gene is TRBJ2-5, the V gene TRBV4-3, with TRBD1 matching 7 bases. The J segment lost 5 bases and the V segment lost 1 base, leaving 7 bases of the junction unmatched. The CDR3 extends over 15 amino acids. Germline-derived CDR1 and CDR2 are LGHNA and YSLEER. The CDR3 coding sequence is TGCGCCAGCAGCCAAGTAACAGGGGCTAGGGAGACCCAGTACTTC. This codes for CASSQVTGARETQYF.

This clonotype has only a few counts. This sequence joins TRBV20-1 and TRBJ2-1; no clear D gene. The CDR3 runs to 13 residues. Germline V CDR1 and CDR2: DFQATT, SNEGSKA (reference sequence). The ends were cut back, 3 bases at V and 3 bases at J, with 9 bases in the middle. The CDR3 DNA is TGCAGTGCTAGTATGGCGGACTACAATGAGCAGTTCTTC. Encoded protein: CSASMADYNEQFF.

V gene TRBV3-1 combines with J gene TRBJ2-5; D is perhaps TRBD2 (7 bases). The J call may be in error: the DNA end matches TRBJ2-1 better. Germline values: CDR1 LGHDT, CDR2 YNNKEL (reference sequence). CDR3 length: 14 amino acids. Here the CDR3 reads CASSQDNGGRQQFF. The CDR3 nucleotides read TGTGCCAGCAGCCAAGATAACGGGGGGCGGCAGCAGTTCTTC.

The chain couples TRBV29-1 to TRBJ2-3; 8 nucleotides agree with TRBD1. CDR3 length: 13 amino acids. CDR1 and CDR2 from the germline V gene are SQVTM and ANQGSEA. V gave up 7 bases and J gave up 3 bases; unmatched junction bases: 6. CDR3 loop: CSATGGITDTQYF. DNA of the CDR3: TGCAGCGCCACAGGGGGAATAACAGATACGCAGTATTTT.

Comments on this clonotype: It is likely a read error, because the conserved phenylalanine at the end of the CDR3 is missing. The V gene is TRBV3-1, the J gene TRBJ2-5; D may be TRBD1 or TRBD2 (5 bases each). The V gene lost 7 bases and the J gene lost 5 bases, with 14 bases spanning the gap. Germline CDR1 is LGHDT and CDR2 is YNNKEL (reference sequence). The CDR3 is 13 residues long. The CDR3 DNA sequence: TGTGCCAGCACCGGGACCCCAATGGAGACCCAGTACCTC. Its protein is CASTGTPMETQYL.

The chain recombines TRBV29-1 with TRBJ2-5, with 8 bases matching TRBD1. The closer fit of TRBJ2-1 to the DNA end suggests the J call may be wrong. Germline lookup yields CDR1 SQVTM and CDR2 ANQGSEA. The CDR3 has 13 residues. The chain's CDR3 is CSVMTGEANEQFF. The DNA for the CDR3 is TGCAGCGTGATGACAGGGGAGGCAAATGAGCAGTTCTTC.

This rearrangement joins TRBV7-2 to TRBJ2-3; D not certain. The length of the CDR3 is 15 residues. Trimming removed 2 bases from V and 0 bases from J, with 9 bases in between. Germline CDR1 is SGHTA and CDR2 is FQGNSA. The CDR3 region has the DNA TGTGCCAGCAGCTTATATGGCAGGAGCACAGATACGCAGTATTTT. Encoded protein: CASSLYGRSTDTQYF.

This clonotype appeared once. This chain links TRBV7-2 with TRBJ1-2; no definite D call. CDR3 length equals 17 residues. Per the germline V gene, CDR1 is SGHTA and CDR2 is FQGNSA. V lost 4 bases and J 0 bases, leaving 18 bases between the germline ends. The CDR3 DNA follows: TGTGCCAGCAGCTCCACAGCTACCGGGTATTCTAACTATGGCTACACCTTC. Amino acid sequence: CASSSTATGYSNYGYTF.

This clonotype turned up a few times. V usage is TRBV5-1 and J usage is TRBJ2-3; D possibly corresponds to TRBD2 (5 bases). This CDR3 comprises 13 residues. Trimming took off 2 bases at V and 4 bases at J, with 8 bases between the two ends. Germline values: CDR1 SGHRS, CDR2 YFSETQ. CDR3 nucleotides: TGCGCCAGCAGCTTCGGGATAGCAGATACGCAGTATTTT. Translating it yields CASSFGIADTQYF.

This clonotype has a count of ten or more. The V call is TRBV29-1, the J call TRBJ2-6; no clear D gene. The CDR3 consists of 15 residues. Germline CDR1 and CDR2: SQVTM and ANQGSEA. Trimming left V 3 bases short and J 1 base short, with 10 bases between. CDR3 amino acids: CSVEVRGSGANVLTF. The CDR3 DNA follows: TGCAGCGTTGAGGTGCGTGGGTCTGGGGCCAACGTCCTGACTTTC.

The chain joins TRBV15 to TRBJ2-5, with no clear D. Per the germline V gene, CDR1 is LNHNV and CDR2 is YYDKDF (reference sequence). This CDR3 is built from 17 residues. V dropped 1 base and J dropped 5 bases, with 20 bases sitting between them. The CDR3 protein is CATSRGNLGLGSETQYF. CDR3 DNA: TGTGCCACCAGCAGAGGAAACCTAGGTTTGGGTTCCGAGACCCAGTACTTC.

This chain uses TRBV20-1 with TRBJ2-3, with TRBD2 matching 11 bases. The ends lost 6 bases at V and 7 bases at J; junction bases unmatched: 3. From germline, CDR1 is DFQATT and CDR2 SNEGSKA (reference sequence). This CDR3 is built from 12 residues. The CDR3 here is CSAPSGGNTQYF. The CDR3 DNA reads TGCAGTGCACCTAGCGGGGGGAATACGCAGTATTTT.

This clonotype has more than one count but fewer than ten. CDR3: CASSRAGTPNTEAFF. CDR3 coding DNA: TGTGCCAGCAGCCGAGCCGGGACACCGAACACTGAAGCTTTCTTT. The chain couples TRBV6-5 to TRBJ1-1, with D perhaps matching TRBD1 (6 bases). The CDR3 consists of 15 residues. Germline V gene sequence: CDR1 MNHEY, CDR2 SVGAGI. With 6 bases removed from V and 1 base from J, the gap between germline ends came to 15 bases.

This clonotype was observed a few times. The chain is built from TRBV5-4 and TRBJ1-4; 11 bases align to TRBD1. V shed 3 bases and J 8 bases; nucleotides not matched to a gene: 3. The length of the CDR3 is 14 residues. The germline CDR1 and CDR2 sequences are SGHNT and YYREEE (reference sequence). The CDR3 DNA reads TGTGCCAGCAGCTGGACAGGGGGCTTGGAAAAACTGTTTTTT. This gives the protein CASSWTGGLEKLFF.

The table lists this clonotype with a few counts. V and J are TRBV3-1 and TRBJ2-6; D tentatively fits TRBD1 or TRBD2 (5 bases each). Deletions cut 4 bases from V and 2 bases from J, with 9 bases between. The CDR3 length is 15 residues. Germline CDR1 is LGHDT and CDR2 is YNNKEL (reference sequence). The CDR3 nucleotides read TGTGCCAGCAGCCCCCGGGGCCCTGGGGCCAACGTCCTGACTTTC. Its translation is CASSPRGPGANVLTF.

V gene TRBV20-1 combines with J gene TRBJ2-1; 8 bases are shared with TRBD2. V lost 1 base, J lost 7 bases, and 15 bases stayed unmatched. The germline V gene has CDR1 DFQATT and CDR2 SNEGSKA (reference sequence). This CDR3 is built from 17 residues. CDR3 DNA: TGCAGTGCTAGAGTCCTTACTAGCGGCAGCTTAGTTAATGAGCAGTTCTTC. This encodes CSARVLTSGSLVNEQFF.

This clonotype was recorded a few times. This rearrangement joins TRBV7-9 to TRBJ2-1; possible D gene TRBD2, 5 bases. The CDR3 extends over 13 amino acids. Trimming took 6 bases from V and 13 from J, leaving 19 bases between them. Germline-derived CDR1 and CDR2 are SEHNR and FQNEAQ (reference sequence). The CDR3 DNA reads as TGTGCCAGCAGGCCATCCTCGGGGTTCACACAGTTCTTC. Translated, it gives CASRPSSGFTQFF.

This chain links TRBV6-6 with TRBJ1-3; tentatively, D is TRBD1 (5 bases). Trimming stripped 5 bases from V and 10 bases from J, with 9 bases between. The CDR3 covers 11 residues. Germline V gene lookup returns CDR1 MNHNY and CDR2 SVGAGI (reference sequence). CDR3 in amino acids: CASSTGGTIYF. CDR3 DNA: TGTGCCAGCAGTACGGGGGGGACCATATATTTT.

The genes are TRBV6-2 or TRBV6-3 and TRBJ1-4; D is uncertain. Germline-derived CDR1 and CDR2 are MNHEY and SVGEGT. V lost 6 bases and J 10 bases, leaving 12 bases between the germline ends. The CDR3 spans 12 residues. CDR3 region: CASRAGPGKLFF. CDR3 DNA: TGTGCCAGCAGAGCCGGACCCGGAAAACTGTTTTTT.

The V gene is TRBV7-2, the J gene TRBJ2-2, with D hard to call. Trimming removed 1 base from V and 5 bases from J, with 11 bases in between. The CDR3 spans 15 residues. CDR1 and CDR2 from the germline V gene are SGHTA and FQGNSA. In nucleotides, the CDR3 is TGTGCCAGCAGCTTAGTGGGCAGAAGGACCGGGGAGCTGTTTTTT. It yields the protein CASSLVGRRTGELFF.

This clonotype appeared a few times. The genes are TRBV28 and TRBJ2-1; 7 bases match TRBD2. Germline trimming cut 2 bases from V and 2 bases from J; bases unmatched to any gene: 6. Per the germline V gene, CDR1 is MDHEN and CDR2 is SYDVKM. The CDR3 is made up of 16 amino acids. CDR3 coding DNA: TGTGCCAGCAGTTTAATCGGCGGGGGAACCTACAATGAGCAGTTCTTC. Its protein is CASSLIGGGTYNEQFF.

This clonotype was seen a few times. V usage is TRBV7-9 and J usage is TRBJ2-7, with D uncertain. The CDR3 contains 13 residues. CDR1 is SEHNR, CDR2 FQNEAQ, per germline (reference sequence). Between the trimmed V and J ends, which lost 3 bases and 0 bases, there was a span of 6 bases. The CDR3 DNA follows: TGTGCCAGCAGCTTCCGAGCCTCCTACGAGCAGTACTTC. Translation gives CASSFRASYEQYF.

The chain carries TRBV6-2 or TRBV6-3 and TRBJ2-3; D ambiguous. The germline gives CDR1 MNHEY, CDR2 SVGEGT. This CDR3 is 17 amino acids long. V gave up 2 bases and J gave up 2 bases, with 17 bases separating them. The chain's CDR3 is CASSYRPQLGSTDTQYF. For the CDR3, the DNA is TGTGCCAGCAGTTACCGACCACAGCTCGGCTCCACAGATACGCAGTATTTT.